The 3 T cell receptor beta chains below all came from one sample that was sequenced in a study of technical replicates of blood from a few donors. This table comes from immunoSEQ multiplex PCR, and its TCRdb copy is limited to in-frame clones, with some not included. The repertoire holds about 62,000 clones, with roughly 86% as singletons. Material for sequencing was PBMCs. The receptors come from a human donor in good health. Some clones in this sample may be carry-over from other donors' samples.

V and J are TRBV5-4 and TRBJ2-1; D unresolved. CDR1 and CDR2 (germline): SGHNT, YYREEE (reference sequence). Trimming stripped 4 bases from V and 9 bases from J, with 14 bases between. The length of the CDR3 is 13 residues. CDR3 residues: CASSVGSSGEQFF. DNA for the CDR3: TGTGCCAGCAGCGTGGGTAGCTCGGGTGAGCAGTTCTTC.

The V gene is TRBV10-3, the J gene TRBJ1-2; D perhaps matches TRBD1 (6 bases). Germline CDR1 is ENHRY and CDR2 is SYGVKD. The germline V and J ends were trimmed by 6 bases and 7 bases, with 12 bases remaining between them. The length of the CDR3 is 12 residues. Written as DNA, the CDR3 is TGTGCCATCAGAGCAGGGGAAACTGGCTACACCTTC. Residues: CAIRAGETGYTF.

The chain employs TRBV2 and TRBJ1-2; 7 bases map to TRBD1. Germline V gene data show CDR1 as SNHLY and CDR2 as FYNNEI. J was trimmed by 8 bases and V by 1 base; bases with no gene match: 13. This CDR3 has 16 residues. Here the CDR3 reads CASSEVPGQDGRGYTF. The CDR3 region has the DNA TGTGCCAGCAGTGAAGTACCCGGACAGGACGGTAGGGGCTACACCTTC.